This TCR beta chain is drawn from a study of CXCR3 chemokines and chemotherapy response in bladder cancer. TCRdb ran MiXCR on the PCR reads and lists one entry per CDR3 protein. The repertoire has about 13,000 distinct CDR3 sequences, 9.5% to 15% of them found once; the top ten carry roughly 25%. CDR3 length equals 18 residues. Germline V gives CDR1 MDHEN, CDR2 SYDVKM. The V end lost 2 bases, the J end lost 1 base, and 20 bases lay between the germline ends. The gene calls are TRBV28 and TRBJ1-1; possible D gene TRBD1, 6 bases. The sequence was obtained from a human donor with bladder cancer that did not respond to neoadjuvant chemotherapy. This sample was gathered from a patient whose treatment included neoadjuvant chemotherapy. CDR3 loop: CASSLHPPGGGSNTEAFF. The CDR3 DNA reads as TGTGCCAGCAGTTTACATCCCCCGGGGGGCGGATCGAACACTGAAGCTTTCTTT.